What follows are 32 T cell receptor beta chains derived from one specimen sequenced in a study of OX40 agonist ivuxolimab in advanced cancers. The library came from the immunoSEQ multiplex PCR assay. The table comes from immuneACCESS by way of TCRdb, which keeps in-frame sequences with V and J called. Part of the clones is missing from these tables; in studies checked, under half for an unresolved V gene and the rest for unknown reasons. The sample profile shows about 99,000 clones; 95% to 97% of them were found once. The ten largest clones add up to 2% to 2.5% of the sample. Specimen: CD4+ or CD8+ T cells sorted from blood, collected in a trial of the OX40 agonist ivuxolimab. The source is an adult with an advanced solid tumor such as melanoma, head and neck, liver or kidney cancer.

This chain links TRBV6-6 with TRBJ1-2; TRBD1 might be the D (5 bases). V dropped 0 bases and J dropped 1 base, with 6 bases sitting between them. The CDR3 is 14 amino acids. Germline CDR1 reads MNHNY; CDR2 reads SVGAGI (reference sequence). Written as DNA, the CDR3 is TGTGCCAGCAGTTACTCCGGGGGTAACTATGGCTACACCTTC. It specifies CASSYSGGNYGYTF.

The CDR3 loop reads CASSQEGREGDTQYF. The CDR3 nucleotides are TGTGCCAGCAGCCAAGAAGGACGGGAAGGGGATACGCAGTATTTT. The V and J genes are TRBV4-2 and TRBJ2-3; possibly TRBD2 for D (5 bases). This CDR3 is 15 amino acids long. Germline V gene lookup returns CDR1 LGHNA and CDR2 YNFKEQ. Trimming took off 0 bases at V and 6 bases at J, with 13 bases between the two ends.

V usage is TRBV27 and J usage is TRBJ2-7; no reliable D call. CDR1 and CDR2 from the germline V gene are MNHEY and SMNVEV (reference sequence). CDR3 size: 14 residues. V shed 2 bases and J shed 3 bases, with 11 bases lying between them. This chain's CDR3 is CASSLGPELYEQYF. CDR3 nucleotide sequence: TGTGCCAGCAGTTTAGGCCCCGAGCTCTACGAGCAGTACTTC.

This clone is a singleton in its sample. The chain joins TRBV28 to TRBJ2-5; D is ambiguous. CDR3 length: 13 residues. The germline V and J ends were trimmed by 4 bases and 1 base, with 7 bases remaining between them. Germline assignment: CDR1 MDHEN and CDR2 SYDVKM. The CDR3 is CASSSRIQETQYF. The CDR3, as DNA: TGTGCCAGCAGTTCCCGGATCCAAGAGACCCAGTACTTC. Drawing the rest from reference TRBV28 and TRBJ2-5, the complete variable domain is DVKVTQSSRYLVKRTGEKVFLECVQDMDHENMFWYRQDPGLGLRLIYFSYDVKMKEKGDIPEGYSVSREKKERFSLILESASTNQTSMYLCASSSRIQETQYFGPGTRLLVL.

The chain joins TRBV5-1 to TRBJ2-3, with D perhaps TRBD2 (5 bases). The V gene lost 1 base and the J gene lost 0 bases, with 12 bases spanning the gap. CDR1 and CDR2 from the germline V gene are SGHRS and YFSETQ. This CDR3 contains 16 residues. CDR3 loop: CASSLLGWTSTDTQYF. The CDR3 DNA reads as TGCGCCAGCAGCTTGTTAGGGTGGACTAGCACAGATACGCAGTATTTT. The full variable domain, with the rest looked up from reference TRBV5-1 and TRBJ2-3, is KAGVTQTPRYLIKTRGQQVTLSCSPISGHRSVSWYQQTPGQGLQFLFEYFSETQRNKGNFPGRFSGRQFSNSRSEMNVSTLELGDSALYLCASSLLGWTSTDTQYFGPGTRLTVL.

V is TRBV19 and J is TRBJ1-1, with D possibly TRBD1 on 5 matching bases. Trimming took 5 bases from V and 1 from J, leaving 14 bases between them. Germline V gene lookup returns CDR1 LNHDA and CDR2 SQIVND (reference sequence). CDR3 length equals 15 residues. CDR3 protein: CASSLSGRWNTEAFF. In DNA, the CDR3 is TGTGCCAGTAGTCTTTCGGGACGCTGGAACACTGAAGCTTTCTTT. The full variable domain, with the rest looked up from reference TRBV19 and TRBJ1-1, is DGGITQSPKYLFRKEGQNVTLSCEQNLNHDAMYWYRQDPGQGLRLIYYSQIVNDFQKGDIAEGYSVSREKKESFPLTVTSAQKNPTAFYLCASSLSGRWNTEAFFGQGTRLTVV.

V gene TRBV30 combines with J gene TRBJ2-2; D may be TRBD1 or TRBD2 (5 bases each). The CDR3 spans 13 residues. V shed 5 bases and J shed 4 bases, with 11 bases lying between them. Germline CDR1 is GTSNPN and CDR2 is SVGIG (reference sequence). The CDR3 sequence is CAWWGGGTGELFF. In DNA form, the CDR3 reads TGTGCCTGGTGGGGTGGGGGCACCGGGGAGCTGTTTTTT.

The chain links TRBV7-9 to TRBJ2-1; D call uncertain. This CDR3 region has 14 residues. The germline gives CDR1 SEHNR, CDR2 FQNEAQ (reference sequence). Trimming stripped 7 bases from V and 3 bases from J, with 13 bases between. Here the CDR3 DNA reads TGTGCCAGCACCGATCCTGGCAGCTACAATGAGCAGTTCTTC. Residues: CASTDPGSYNEQFF.

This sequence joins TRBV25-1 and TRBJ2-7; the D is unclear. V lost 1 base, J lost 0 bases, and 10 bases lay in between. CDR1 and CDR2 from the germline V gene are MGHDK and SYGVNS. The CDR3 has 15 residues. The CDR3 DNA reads TGTGCCAGCAGTGAATCAGGAATGAGCTCCTACGAGCAGTACTTC. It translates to CASSESGMSSYEQYF.

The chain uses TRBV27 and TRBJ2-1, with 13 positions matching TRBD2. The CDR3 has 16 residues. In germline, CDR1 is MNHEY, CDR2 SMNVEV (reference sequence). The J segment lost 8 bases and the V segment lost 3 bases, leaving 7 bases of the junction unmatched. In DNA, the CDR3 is TGTGCCAGCAGTTTCGGACTAGCGGGAGCGGTCGATGAGCAGTTCTTC. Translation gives CASSFGLAGAVDEQFF.

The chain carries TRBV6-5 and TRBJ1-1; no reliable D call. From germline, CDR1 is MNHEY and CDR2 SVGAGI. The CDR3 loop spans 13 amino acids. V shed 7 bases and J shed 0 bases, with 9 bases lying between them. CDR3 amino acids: CASTGPLNTEAFF. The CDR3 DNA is TGTGCCAGCACCGGACCGTTGAACACTGAAGCTTTCTTT.

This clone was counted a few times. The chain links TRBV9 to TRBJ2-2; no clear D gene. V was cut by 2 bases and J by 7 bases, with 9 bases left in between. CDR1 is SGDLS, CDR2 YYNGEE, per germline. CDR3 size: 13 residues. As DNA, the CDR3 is TGTGCCAGCAGCGTCTACCATGGCGGGGAGCTGTTTTTT. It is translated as CASSVYHGGELFF.

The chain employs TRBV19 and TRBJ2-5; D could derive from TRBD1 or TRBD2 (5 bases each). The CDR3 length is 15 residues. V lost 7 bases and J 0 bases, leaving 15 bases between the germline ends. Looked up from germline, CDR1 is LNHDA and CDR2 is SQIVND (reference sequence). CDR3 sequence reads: CASITGTLDQETQYF. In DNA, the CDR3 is TGTGCCAGTATCACCGGGACCCTAGACCAAGAGACCCAGTACTTC.

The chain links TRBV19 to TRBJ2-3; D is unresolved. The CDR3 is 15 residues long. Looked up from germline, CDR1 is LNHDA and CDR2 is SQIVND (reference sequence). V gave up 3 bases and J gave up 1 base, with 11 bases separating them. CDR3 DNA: TGTGCCAGTAGTATGTCCTGGAGCGGCACAGATACGCAGTATTTT. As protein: CASSMSWSGTDTQYF.

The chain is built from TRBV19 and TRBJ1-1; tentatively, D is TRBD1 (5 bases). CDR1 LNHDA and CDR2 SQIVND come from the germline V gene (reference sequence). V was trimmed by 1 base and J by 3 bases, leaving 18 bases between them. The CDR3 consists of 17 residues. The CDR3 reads CASSIGSSGTSYTEAFF. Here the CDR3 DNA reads TGTGCCAGTAGTATAGGTAGCTCCGGGACCTCATACACTGAAGCTTTCTTT.

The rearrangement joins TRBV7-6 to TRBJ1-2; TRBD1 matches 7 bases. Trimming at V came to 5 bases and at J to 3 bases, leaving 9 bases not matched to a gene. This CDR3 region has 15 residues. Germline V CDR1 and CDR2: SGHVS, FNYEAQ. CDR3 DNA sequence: TGTGCCAGCAGCCAAGGGGGCCTGGCGGACTATGGCTACACCTTC. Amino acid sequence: CASSQGGLADYGYTF.

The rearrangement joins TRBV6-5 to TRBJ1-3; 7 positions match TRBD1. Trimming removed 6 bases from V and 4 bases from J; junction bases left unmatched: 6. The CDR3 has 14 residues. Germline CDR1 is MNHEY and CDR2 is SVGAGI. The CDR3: CASRETGSGNTIYF. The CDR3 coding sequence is TGTGCCAGCAGGGAGACAGGGTCAGGAAACACCATATATTTT.

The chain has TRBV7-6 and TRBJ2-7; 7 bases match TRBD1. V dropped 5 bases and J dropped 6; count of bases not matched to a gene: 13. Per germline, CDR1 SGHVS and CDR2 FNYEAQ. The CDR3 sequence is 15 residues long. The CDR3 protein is CASSPYPGTVSEQYF. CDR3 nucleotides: TGTGCCAGCAGCCCATACCCCGGGACAGTCTCCGAGCAGTACTTC.

CDR3 DNA sequence: TGTGCCAGCAGCCCACCTGGGGGCTACGAGCAGTACTTC. Its translation is CASSPPGGYEQYF. The chain uses TRBV11-2 and TRBJ2-7; the D gene could be TRBD1 or TRBD2 (5 bases each). Trimming stripped 5 bases from V and 3 bases from J, with 11 bases between. The CDR3 length is 13 residues. Germline V gives CDR1 SGHAT, CDR2 FQNNGV.

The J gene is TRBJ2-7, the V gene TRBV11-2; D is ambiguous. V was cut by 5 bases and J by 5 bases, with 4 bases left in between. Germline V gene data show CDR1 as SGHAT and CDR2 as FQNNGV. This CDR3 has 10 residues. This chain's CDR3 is CASSQDEQYF. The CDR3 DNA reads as TGTGCCAGCAGCCAGGACGAGCAGTACTTC.

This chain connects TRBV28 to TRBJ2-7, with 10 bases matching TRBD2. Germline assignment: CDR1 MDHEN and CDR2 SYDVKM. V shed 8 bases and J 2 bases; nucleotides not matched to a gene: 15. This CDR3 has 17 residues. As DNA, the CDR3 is TGTGCCAGCGGCACTATAGACGGACTAGCGGACCCCTACGAGCAGTACTTC. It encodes CASGTIDGLADPYEQYF.

DNA of the CDR3: TGTGCCAGCAGTGCGACTAGCGGGACCTACGAGCAGTACTTC. Translated, it gives CASSATSGTYEQYF. The chain couples TRBV6-5 to TRBJ2-7, with TRBD2 matching 11 bases. The CDR3 has 14 residues. Germline values: CDR1 MNHEY, CDR2 SVGAGI. The V and J ends lost 5 bases and 2 bases, in that order; junction bases with no gene match: 2.

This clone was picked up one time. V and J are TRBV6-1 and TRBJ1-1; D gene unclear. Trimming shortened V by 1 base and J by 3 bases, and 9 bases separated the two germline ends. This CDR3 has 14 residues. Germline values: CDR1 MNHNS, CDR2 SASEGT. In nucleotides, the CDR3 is TGTGCCAGCAGTGAAGAGCGAATGCACACTGAAGCTTTCTTT. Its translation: CASSEERMHTEAFF.

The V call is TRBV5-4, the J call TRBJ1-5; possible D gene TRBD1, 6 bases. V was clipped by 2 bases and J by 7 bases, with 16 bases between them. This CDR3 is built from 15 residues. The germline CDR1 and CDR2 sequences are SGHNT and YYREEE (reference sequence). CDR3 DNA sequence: TGTGCCAGCAGCTTAATACCAGGGGTTGGACAGCCCCAGCATTTT. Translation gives CASSLIPGVGQPQHF.

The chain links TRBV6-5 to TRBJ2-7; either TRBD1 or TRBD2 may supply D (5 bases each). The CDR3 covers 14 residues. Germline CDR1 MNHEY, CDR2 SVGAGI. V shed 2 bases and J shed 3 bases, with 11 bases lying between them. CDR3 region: CASSYRGTYYEQYF. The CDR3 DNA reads TGTGCCAGCAGTTACCGTGGGACCTACTACGAGCAGTACTTC.

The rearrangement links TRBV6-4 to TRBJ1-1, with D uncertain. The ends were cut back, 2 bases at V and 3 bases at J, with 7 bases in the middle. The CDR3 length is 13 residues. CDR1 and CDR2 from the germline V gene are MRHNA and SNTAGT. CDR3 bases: TGTGCCAGCAGTGACGACATCCACACTGAAGCTTTCTTT. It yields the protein CASSDDIHTEAFF.

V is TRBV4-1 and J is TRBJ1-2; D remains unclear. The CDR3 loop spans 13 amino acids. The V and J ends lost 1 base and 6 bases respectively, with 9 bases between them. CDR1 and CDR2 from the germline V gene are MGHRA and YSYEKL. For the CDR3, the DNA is TGCGCCAGCAGCCAAGGGCCGATCGATGGCTACACCTTC. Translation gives CASSQGPIDGYTF.

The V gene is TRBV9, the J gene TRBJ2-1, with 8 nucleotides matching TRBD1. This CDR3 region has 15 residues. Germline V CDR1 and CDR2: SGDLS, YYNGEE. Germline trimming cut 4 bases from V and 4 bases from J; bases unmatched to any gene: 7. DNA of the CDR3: TGTGCCAGCAGCCTACAGGGGGACTTTTACAATGAGCAGTTCTTC. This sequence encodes CASSLQGDFYNEQFF.

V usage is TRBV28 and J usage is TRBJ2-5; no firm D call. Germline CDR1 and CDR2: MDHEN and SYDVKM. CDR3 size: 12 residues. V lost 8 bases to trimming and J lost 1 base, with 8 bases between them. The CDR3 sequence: CASRSPQETQYF. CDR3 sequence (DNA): TGTGCCAGCCGGTCCCCCCAAGAGACCCAGTACTTC. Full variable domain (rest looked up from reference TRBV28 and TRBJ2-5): DVKVTQSSRYLVKRTGEKVFLECVQDMDHENMFWYRQDPGLGLRLIYFSYDVKMKEKGDIPEGYSVSREKKERFSLILESASTNQTSMYLCASRSPQETQYFGPGTRLLVL.

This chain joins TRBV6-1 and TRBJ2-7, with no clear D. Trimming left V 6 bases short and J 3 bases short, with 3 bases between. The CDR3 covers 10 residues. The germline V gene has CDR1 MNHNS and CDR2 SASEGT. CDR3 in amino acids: CASRNYEQYF. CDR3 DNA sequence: TGTGCCAGCAGAAACTACGAGCAGTACTTC.

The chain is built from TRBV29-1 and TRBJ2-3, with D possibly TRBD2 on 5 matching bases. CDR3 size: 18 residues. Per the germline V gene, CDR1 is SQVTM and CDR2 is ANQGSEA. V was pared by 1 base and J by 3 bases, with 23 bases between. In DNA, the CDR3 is TGCAGCGTTGAAGGTGGTGGTCTGGGCGGGCCGATTACAGATACGCAGTATTTT. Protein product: CSVEGGGLGGPITDTQYF.

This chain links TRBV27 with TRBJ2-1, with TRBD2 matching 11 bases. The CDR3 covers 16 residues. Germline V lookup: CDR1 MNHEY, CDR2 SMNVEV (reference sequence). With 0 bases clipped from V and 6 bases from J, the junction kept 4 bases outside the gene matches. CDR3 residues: CASSLSLAGGSNEQFF. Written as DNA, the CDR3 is TGTGCCAGCAGTTTATCGCTAGCGGGAGGAAGCAATGAGCAGTTCTTC.